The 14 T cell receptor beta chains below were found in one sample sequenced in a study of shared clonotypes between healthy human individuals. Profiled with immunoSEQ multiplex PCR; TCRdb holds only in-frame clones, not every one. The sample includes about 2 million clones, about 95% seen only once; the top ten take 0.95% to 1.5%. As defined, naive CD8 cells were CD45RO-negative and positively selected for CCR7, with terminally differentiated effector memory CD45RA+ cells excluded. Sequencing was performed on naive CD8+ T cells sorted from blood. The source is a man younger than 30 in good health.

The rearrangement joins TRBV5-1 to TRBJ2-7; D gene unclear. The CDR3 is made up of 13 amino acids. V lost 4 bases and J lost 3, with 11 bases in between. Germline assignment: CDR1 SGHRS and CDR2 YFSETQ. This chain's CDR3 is CASSIHTGYEQYF. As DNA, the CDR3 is TGCGCCAGCAGCATACACACGGGCTACGAGCAGTACTTC.

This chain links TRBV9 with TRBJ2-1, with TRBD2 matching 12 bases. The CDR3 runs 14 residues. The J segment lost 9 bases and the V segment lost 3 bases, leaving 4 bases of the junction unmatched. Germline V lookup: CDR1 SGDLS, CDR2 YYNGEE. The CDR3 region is CASSASGGAAEQFF. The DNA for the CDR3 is TGTGCCAGCAGCGCTAGCGGGGGGGCCGCTGAGCAGTTCTTC.

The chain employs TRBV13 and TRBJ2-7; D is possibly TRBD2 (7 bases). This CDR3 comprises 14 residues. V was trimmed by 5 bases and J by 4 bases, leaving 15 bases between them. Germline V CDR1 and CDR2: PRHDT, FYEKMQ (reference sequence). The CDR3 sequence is CASSIRGGAYEQYF. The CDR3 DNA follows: TGTGCCAGCAGCATCCGCGGGGGCGCGTACGAGCAGTACTTC.

The CDR3 region has the DNA TGTGCCAGCAGTGAAGTTCGACAGGGGGCCCACGAGCAGTACTTC. Its protein product is CASSEVRQGAHEQYF. The rearrangement joins TRBV2 to TRBJ2-7; 10 positions match TRBD1. This CDR3 spans 15 amino acids. V gave up 1 base and J gave up 5 bases; unmatched junction bases: 5. Germline CDR1 SNHLY, CDR2 FYNNEI. Full variable domain (missing parts from reference TRBV2 and TRBJ2-7): EPEVTQTPSHQVTQMGQEVILRCVPISNHLYFYWYRQILGQKVEFLVSFYNNEISEKSEIFDDQFSVERPDGSNFTLKIRSTKLEDSAMYFCASSEVRQGAHEQYFGPGTRLTVT.

The CDR3 sequence is CASSFGESYEQYF. DNA of the CDR3: TGTGCCAGCAGCTTTGGGGAGTCCTACGAGCAGTACTTC. V and J are TRBV5-6 and TRBJ2-7, with D tentatively TRBD2 (5 bases). Trimming shortened V by 2 bases and J by 1 base, and 7 bases separated the two germline ends. This CDR3 has 13 residues. Germline V lookup: CDR1 SGHDT, CDR2 YYEEEE.

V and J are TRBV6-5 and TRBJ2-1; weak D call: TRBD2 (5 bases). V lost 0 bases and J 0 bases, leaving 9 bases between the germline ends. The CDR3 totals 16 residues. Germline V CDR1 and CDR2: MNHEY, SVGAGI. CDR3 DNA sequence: TGTGCCAGCAGTTACTCACCGGGGAGCTCCTACAATGAGCAGTTCTTC. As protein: CASSYSPGSSYNEQFF.

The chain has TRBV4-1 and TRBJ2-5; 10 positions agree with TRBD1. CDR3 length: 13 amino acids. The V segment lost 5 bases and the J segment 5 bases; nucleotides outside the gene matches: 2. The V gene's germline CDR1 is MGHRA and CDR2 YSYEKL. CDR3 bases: TGCGCCAGCAGCTGGGACAGGGGTGAGACCCAGTACTTC. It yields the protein CASSWDRGETQYF.

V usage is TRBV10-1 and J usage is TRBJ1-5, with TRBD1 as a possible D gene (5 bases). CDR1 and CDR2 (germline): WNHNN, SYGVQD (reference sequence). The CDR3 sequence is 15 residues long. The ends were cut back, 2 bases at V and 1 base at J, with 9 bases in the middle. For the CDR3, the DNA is TGCGCCAGCAGTGAGGGGGCGCTCAGCAATCAGCCCCAGCATTTT. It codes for CASSEGALSNQPQHF.

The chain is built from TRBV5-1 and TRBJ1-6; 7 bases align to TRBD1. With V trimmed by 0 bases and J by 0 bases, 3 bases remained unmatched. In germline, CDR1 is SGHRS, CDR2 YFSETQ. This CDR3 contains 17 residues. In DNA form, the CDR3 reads TGCGCCAGCAGCTTGGCGAGACAGGGCTCCTATAATTCACCCCTCCACTTT. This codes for CASSLARQGSYNSPLHF.

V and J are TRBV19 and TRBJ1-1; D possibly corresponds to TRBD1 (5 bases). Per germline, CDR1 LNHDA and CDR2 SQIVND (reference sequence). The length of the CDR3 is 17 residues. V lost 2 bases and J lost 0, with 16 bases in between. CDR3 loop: CASSISAGKNMNTEAFF. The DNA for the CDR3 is TGTGCCAGTAGTATATCCGCAGGGAAAAACATGAACACTGAAGCTTTCTTT.

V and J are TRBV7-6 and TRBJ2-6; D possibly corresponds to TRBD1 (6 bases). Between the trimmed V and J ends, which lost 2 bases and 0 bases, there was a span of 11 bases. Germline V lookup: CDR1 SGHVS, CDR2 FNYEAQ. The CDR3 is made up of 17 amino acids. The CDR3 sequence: CASSLNRDSSGANVLTF. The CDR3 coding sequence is TGTGCCAGCAGCTTAAACAGGGATAGCTCTGGGGCCAACGTCCTGACTTTC.

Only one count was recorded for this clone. CDR3 DNA: TGTGCCAGCAGTTCGCCGGGACAGGGGACAGATACGCAGTATTTT. It codes for CASSSPGQGTDTQYF. The rearrangement joins TRBV27 to TRBJ2-3, with TRBD1 matching 10 bases. Germline trimming cut 4 bases from V and 3 bases from J; bases unmatched to any gene: 4. The CDR3 contains 15 residues. CDR1 is MNHEY, CDR2 SMNVEV, per germline (reference sequence).

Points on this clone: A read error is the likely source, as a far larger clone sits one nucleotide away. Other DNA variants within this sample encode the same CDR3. The CDR3 DNA sequence: TGTGCCAGTAGTGAATGGGGGAATGCTAATGAAAAACTGTTTTTT. The encoded protein is CASSEWGNANEKLFF. This chain joins TRBV25-1 and TRBJ1-4, with D possibly being TRBD1 (5 bases). The V gene's germline CDR1 is MGHDK and CDR2 SYGVNS. The CDR3 is 15 amino acids. Full variable domain (outside the CDR3, taken from reference TRBV25-1 and TRBJ1-4): EADIYQTPRYLVIGTGKKITLECSQTMGHDKMYWYQQDPGMELHLIHYSYGVNSTEKGDLSSESTVSRIRTEHFPLTLESARPSHTSQYLCASSEWGNANEKLFFGSGTQLSVL.

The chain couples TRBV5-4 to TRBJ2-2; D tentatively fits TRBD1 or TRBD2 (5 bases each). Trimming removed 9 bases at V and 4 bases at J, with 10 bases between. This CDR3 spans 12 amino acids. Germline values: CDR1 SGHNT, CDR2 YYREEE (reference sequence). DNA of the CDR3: TGTGCCATTCGGGGCAGCACCGGGGAGCTGTTTTTT. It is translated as CAIRGSTGELFF.